These T cell receptor beta chains were read from a single sample in a study of blood T cell repertoires in COVID-19. Sequencing was performed with immunoSEQ multiplex PCR; in TCRdb, only in-frame clones are kept and a portion is missing. The top ten clones hold about 1.4% of a sample with about 300,000 clones, about 89% of them seen once. The sequencing sample was made of peripheral blood. All receptors come from a woman between 35 and 50 years old who had recovered from COVID-19. The CDR3 runs from the conserved cysteine through the conserved F or W. D genes are given only for firm matches. Some rows have no size entry. The others give once, few or many, or a class for an expanded clone.

>-|TRBJ2-3|TRBV7-2|-
TGTGCCAGCAGCTACGCTAGCGGCACAGATACGCAGTATTTT
CASSYASGTDTQYF
>-|TRBJ2-1|TRBV4-1|-
TGCGCCAGCAGCCAAGAAATTGGCGGCCCGATCATAGATGAGCAGTTCTTC
CASSQEIGGPIIDEQFF
>-|TRBJ1-2|TRBV6-2/TRBV6-3|-
TGTGCCAGCAGTTACTCGAGTACGGGTCCCTATGGCTACACCTTC
CASSYSSTGPYGYTF
>TRBD2|TRBJ2-1|TRBV2|-
TGTGCCAGCAGGCGGGGGAGCTCCTACAATGAGCAGTTCTTC
CASRRGSSYNEQFF
>TRBD1|TRBJ2-7|TRBV27|-
TGTGCCAGCAGTCGGTCCGTCGGGACAGGGTCCTACGAGCAGTACTTC
CASSRSVGTGSYEQYF
>-|TRBJ1-5|TRBV9|-
TGTGCCAGCAGCGAGGGGGGGGCGAGCAATCAGCCCCAGCATTTT
CASSEGGASNQPQHF
>-|TRBJ1-5|TRBV5-1|-
TGCGCCAGCAGCGCGGCAAATGGCCAGCCCCAGCATTTT
CASSAANGQPQHF
>TRBD1|TRBJ1-1|TRBV2|-
TGTGCCGGCCGGGACAGGGCTTCGAACACTGAAGCTTTCTTT
CAGRDRASNTEAFF
>-|TRBJ1-2|TRBV10-3|-
TGTGCCATCATAAGGGGGGGGTGGGGCGGCTACACCTTC
CAIIRGGWGGYTF
>-|TRBJ1-5|TRBV6-1|-
TGTGCCAGCAGTGAAGCTGTCGCGGGGGCTTTTCGGCCCCAGCATTTT
CASSEAVAGAFRPQHF
>-|TRBJ1-2|TRBV20-1|-
TGCAGTACTGAGTTCAACTATGGCTACACCTTC
CSTEFNYGYTF
>-|TRBJ1-2|TRBV2|-
TGTGCCAGCAGTCCTCGACACGCTTCTAACTATGGCTACACCTTC
CASSPRHASNYGYTF
>-|TRBJ1-1|TRBV2|-
TGTGCCAGCAGTGTGCAGATGAACACTGAAGCTTTCTTT
CASSVQMNTEAFF
>-|TRBJ2-1|TRBV28|-
TGTGCCAGCAGTTTCTGGCTAGCCTCCTACAATGAGCAGTTCTTC
CASSFWLASYNEQFF
>-|TRBJ2-2|TRBV19|-
TGTGCCAGTATTGAAATGGGGCCCACCGGGGAGCTGTTTTTT
CASIEMGPTGELFF
>-|TRBJ2-1|TRBV15|-
TGTGCCACCAGCAGGCTCACCGGGACTGTCTACAATGAGCAGTTCTTC
CATSRLTGTVYNEQFF
>TRBD1|TRBJ2-1|TRBV11-2|-
TGTGCCAGCAGCTTAGTGAGGGGGCGGAATGAGCAGTTCTTC
CASSLVRGRNEQFF
>TRBD1|TRBJ2-1|TRBV5-4|-
TGTGCCAGCAGCTTGGAAGGGGGCACCTACAATGAGCAGTTCTTC
CASSLEGGTYNEQFF
>-|TRBJ2-4|TRBV2|-
TGTGCCAGCAGCCCATCCCGGGCCACAGGAAACATTCAGTACTTC
CASSPSRATGNIQYF
>TRBD1|TRBJ1-1|TRBV5-6|-
TGTGCCAGCAGCCCGTGGGACAGCGGGAACACTGAAGCTTTCTTT
CASSPWDSGNTEAFF
>-|TRBJ1-2|TRBV7-6|-
TGTGCCAGCAGCCGTGGGATGGGAATTGACGGGGGCTATGGCTACACCTTC
CASSRGMGIDGGYGYTF
>-|TRBJ1-1|TRBV4-3|-
TGCGCCAGCAGCCGAGGTCGGGTGAACACTGAAGCTTTCTTT
CASSRGRVNTEAFF
>-|TRBJ1-2|TRBV5-4|-
TGTGCCAGCAGCTTGTGGGCAGGCAACTATGGCTACACCTTC
CASSLWAGNYGYTF
>TRBD1|TRBJ2-5|TRBV29-1|-
TGCAGCGTGACGACAGGGGGGGAGACCCAGTACTTC
CSVTTGGETQYF
>TRBD2|TRBJ2-1|TRBV24-1|-
TGTGCCACCAGTGATCCTGGACTAGCGGGGGGGGCTGAGCAGTTCTTC
CATSDPGLAGGAEQFF
>-|TRBJ1-1|TRBV19|-
TGTGCCAGTAGTAAGGCGACAACAAACACTGAAGCTTTCTTT
CASSKATTNTEAFF
>-|TRBJ2-7|TRBV6-1|-
TGTGCCAGCCTGGAGGGGTCGGGGGAGTACTACGAGCAGTACTTC
CASLEGSGEYYEQYF
>TRBD2|TRBJ2-5|TRBV14|-
TGTGCCAGCAGCCGCGTCGCCGGGAGGCGGGCAGAGACCCAGTACTTC
CASSRVAGRRAETQYF
>TRBD1|TRBJ2-7|TRBV6-6|-
TGTGCCAGCGAACAACAGGGGAGTGAGTTCGAGCAGTACTTC
CASEQQGSEFEQYF
>-|TRBJ2-1|TRBV5-4|-
TGTGCCAGCAGTTCGGAACCCTCTAGGGAGCAGTTCTTC
CASSSEPSREQFF
>TRBD1|TRBJ1-5|TRBV9|-
TGTGCCAGCAGCGAAGGGACAGGACTTCAGCCCCAGCATTTT
CASSEGTGLQPQHF
>TRBD1|TRBJ1-1|TRBV6-6|-
TGTGCCAGCAGTTACGGGACAGCGCGGAGGACTGAAGCTTTCTTT
CASSYGTARRTEAFF
>-|TRBJ1-2|TRBV15|-
TGTGCCACCAGCAGAGTTTTAACAGGGTCTGGCTACACCTTC
CATSRVLTGSGYTF
>-|TRBJ1-2|TRBV29-1|-
TGCAGCGTTGAAGCAGGGTCCGGGAACTATGGCTACACCTTC
CSVEAGSGNYGYTF
>-|TRBJ2-6|TRBV5-3|-
TGTGCCAGAAGCCGGGATGGGAACTCTGGGGCCAACGTCCTGACTTTC
CARSRDGNSGANVLTF
>-|TRBJ1-6|TRBV11-3|-
TGTGCCAGCAGCTGGGGGCATAATTCACCCCTCCACTTT
CASSWGHNSPLHF
>-|TRBJ1-6|TRBV7-9|-
TGTGCCAGCAGCTTAGGGGGGGACGAGTCCTATAATTCACCCCTCCACTTT
CASSLGGDESYNSPLHF
>-|TRBJ2-1|TRBV7-9|-
TGTGCCAGCAGAAACAGGGATGACCACAATGAGCAGTTCTTC
CASRNRDDHNEQFF
>TRBD1|TRBJ1-1|TRBV6-1|-
TGTGCCAGCAGACCGGGACAGCGAAACACTGAAGCTTTCTTT
CASRPGQRNTEAFF
>TRBD1|TRBJ1-1|TRBV3-1/TRBV3-2|few
TGTGCCAGCAGCCCGACAGGGGGATGGACTGAAGCTTTCTTT
CASSPTGGWTEAFF
>TRBD1|TRBJ1-2|TRBV6-6|-
TGTGCCAGCACGGACAGGGGTAACTATGGCTACACCTTC
CASTDRGNYGYTF
>-|TRBJ2-5|TRBV10-3|-
TGTGCCACCGGTCCGACAGACCAAGAGACCCAGTACTTC
CATGPTDQETQYF
>-|TRBJ1-3|TRBV5-8|-
TGTGCCAGCAGCGCGTCGACAGTCAACTCTGGAAACACCATATATTTT
CASSASTVNSGNTIYF
>-|TRBJ2-5|TRBV5-4|-
TGTGCCAGCAGCCTGTCTCCAGCCGGGGAGACCCAGTACTTC
CASSLSPAGETQYF